Each of the 3 T cell receptor beta chains below was sequenced from the same sample in a study of blood T cell repertoires in COVID-19 (dated by TCRdb to 2018 to 2021). Library method: the immunoSEQ multiplex PCR assay. TCRdb obtained this table from immuneACCESS and retained in-frame rearrangements with V and J assigned. These tables miss some clones; where compared with another copy, unresolved V genes account for less than half of the shortfall, and the remainder is unexplained. Within this sample are more than 75,000 clones, with around 85% of them counted one time only. The biggest ten clones account for 6.5% to 8.5% of the sample. Sequenced input: peripheral blood. The receptors originated from a man aged 30 to 39 with acute or convalescent COVID-19.

This clone was detected only a few times. The V gene is TRBV27, the J gene TRBJ1-2; 9 bases are a match to TRBD1. After removal of 4 bases from V and 2 bases from J, the junction contained 2 bases not matched to a gene. Germline lookup yields CDR1 MNHEY and CDR2 SMNVEV (reference sequence). CDR3 size: 14 residues. The CDR3 sequence: CASSSGTGNYGYTF. CDR3 sequence (DNA): TGTGCCAGCAGTTCCGGGACAGGGAACTATGGCTACACCTTC.

CDR3 residues: CASSPSRDIEKLFF. CDR3 in DNA: TGTGCCAGCAGCCCCTCCCGGGACATAGAAAAACTGTTTTTT. V gene TRBV7-2 combines with J gene TRBJ1-4; weak D call: TRBD1 (6 bases). The V end lost 5 bases, the J end lost 8 bases, and 15 bases lay between the germline ends. Germline CDR1 reads SGHTA; CDR2 reads FQGNSA. CDR3 length: 14 residues.

This chain connects TRBV27 to TRBJ2-1; 9 bases are shared with TRBD2. V shed 3 bases, J shed 10 bases, and the junction held 13 bases outside the gene matches. CDR1 is MNHEY and CDR2 is SMNVEV in the germline V gene (reference sequence). This CDR3 region has 16 residues. CDR3 in amino acids: CASSFGTSPTRGEQFF. CDR3 DNA: TGTGCCAGCAGTTTCGGGACTAGCCCCACGAGGGGCGAGCAGTTCTTC.